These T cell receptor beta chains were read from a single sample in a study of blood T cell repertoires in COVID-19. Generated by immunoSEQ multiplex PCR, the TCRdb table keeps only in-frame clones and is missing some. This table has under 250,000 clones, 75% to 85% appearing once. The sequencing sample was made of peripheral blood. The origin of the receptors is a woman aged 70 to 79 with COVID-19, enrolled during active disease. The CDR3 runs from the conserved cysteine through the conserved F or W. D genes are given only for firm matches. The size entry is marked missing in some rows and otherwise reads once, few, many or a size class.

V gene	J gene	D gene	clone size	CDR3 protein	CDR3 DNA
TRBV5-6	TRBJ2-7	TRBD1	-	CASSLTGTGLYEQYF	TGTGCCAGCAGCTTGACCGGGACAGGTTTGTACGAGCAGTACTTC
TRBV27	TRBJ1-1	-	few	CASSPLTGTPFDTEAFF	TGTGCCAGCAGTCCACTCACCGGGACACCCTTTGACACTGAAGCTTTCTTT
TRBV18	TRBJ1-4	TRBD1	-	CASSPFPGQWNEKLFF	TGTGCCAGCTCACCGTTCCCGGGACAGTGGAATGAAAAACTGTTTTTT
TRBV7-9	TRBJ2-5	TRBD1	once	CASSSDRQETQYF	TGTGCCAGCAGCTCGGACAGGCAAGAGACCCAGTACTTC
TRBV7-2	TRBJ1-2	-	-	CASSSGVTRYGYTF	TGTGCCAGCAGCTCGGGGGTGACTAGGTATGGCTACACCTTC
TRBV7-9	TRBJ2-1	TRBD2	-	CASSPGASGGSYNEQFF	TGTGCCAGCAGCCCGGGGGCTAGCGGGGGCTCCTACAATGAGCAGTTCTTC
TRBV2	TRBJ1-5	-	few	CASSGDFNQPQHF	TGTGCCAGCAGCGGGGACTTCAATCAGCCCCAGCATTTT
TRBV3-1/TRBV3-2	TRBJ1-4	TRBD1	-	CASSLRQGGFEKLFF	TGTGCCAGCAGCCTTCGACAGGGGGGATTTGAAAAACTGTTTTTT
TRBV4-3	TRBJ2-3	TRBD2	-	CASSQQAGGTQYF	TGCGCCAGCAGCCAACAAGCCGGGGGGACGCAGTATTTT
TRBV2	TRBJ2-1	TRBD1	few	CASSAGKGQGNYEQFF	TGTGCCAGCAGCGCGGGTAAGGGACAGGGGAACTATGAGCAGTTCTTC
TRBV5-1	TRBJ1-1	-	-	CASSLDVSGTEAFF	TGCGCCAGCAGCTTGGACGTTTCGGGCACTGAAGCTTTCTTT
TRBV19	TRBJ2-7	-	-	CASSISAEAPYEQYF	TGTGCCAGTAGTATATCGGCGGAGGCCCCCTACGAGCAGTACTTC
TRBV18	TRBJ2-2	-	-	CASSPEGELFF	TGTGCCAGCTCACCAGAGGGGGAGCTGTTTTTT
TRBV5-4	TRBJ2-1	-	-	CASSGVADNEQFF	TGTGCCAGCAGCGGAGTAGCGGATAATGAGCAGTTCTTC
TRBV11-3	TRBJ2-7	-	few	CASSLQGAYEQYF	TGTGCCAGCAGCTTACAGGGCGCCTACGAGCAGTACTTC
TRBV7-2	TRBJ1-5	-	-	CASSQGPQPQHF	TGTGCCAGCAGTCAGGGCCCTCAGCCCCAGCATTTT
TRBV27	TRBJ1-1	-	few	CASSLSRNTEAFF	TGTGCCAGCAGTTTATCCCGTAACACTGAAGCTTTCTTT
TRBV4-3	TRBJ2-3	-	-	CASSQDTRADTQYF	TGCGCCAGCAGCCAAGATACCAGGGCCGATACGCAGTATTTT
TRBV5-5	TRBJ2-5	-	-	CASSVRTAQETQYF	TGTGCCAGCAGCGTGAGGACAGCGCAAGAGACCCAGTACTTC
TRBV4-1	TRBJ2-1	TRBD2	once	CASGGKAYNEQFF	TGCGCAAGCGGGGGGAAGGCCTACAATGAGCAGTTCTTC
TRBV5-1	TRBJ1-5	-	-	CASSLDTASNQPQHF	TGCGCCAGCAGCTTGGACACAGCTAGCAATCAGCCCCAGCATTTT
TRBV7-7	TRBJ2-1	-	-	CASSLTGRADNEQFF	TGTGCCAGCAGCTTAACTGGGCGAGCGGACAATGAGCAGTTCTTC
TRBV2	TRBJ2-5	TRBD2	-	CASTLGLAGAQETQYF	TGTGCCAGCACCCTTGGACTAGCGGGCGCCCAAGAGACCCAGTACTTC
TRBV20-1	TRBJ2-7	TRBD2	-	CSARGGGEQYF	TGCAGTGCTAGAGGCGGGGGTGAGCAGTACTTC
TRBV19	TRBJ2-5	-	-	CASTNLAGPQETQYF	TGTGCCAGTACAAATCTCGCTGGCCCCCAAGAGACCCAGTACTTC
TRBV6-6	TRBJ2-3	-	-	CASSGSTDTQYF	TGTGCCAGCAGCGGGAGCACAGATACGCAGTATTTT
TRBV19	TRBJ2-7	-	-	CASSRLEGPYEQYF	TGTGCCAGTAGCCGACTAGAGGGCCCTTACGAGCAGTACTTC
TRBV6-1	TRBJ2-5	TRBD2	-	CASSEGLARQETQYF	TGTGCCAGCAGTGAAGGACTAGCGAGACAGGAGACCCAGTACTTC
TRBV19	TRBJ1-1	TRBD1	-	CASSTLTGTGGLKTEAFF	TGTGCCAGTAGTACCCTCACCGGGACAGGGGGCCTGAAGACTGAAGCTTTCTTT